Below, 2 T cell receptor beta chains from the same sample are listed, as sequenced in a study of cytomegalovirus exposure and HLA in healthy donors. In the PCR, 60 Vbeta and 13 Jbeta primers were used. TCRdb keeps only in-frame clones here, not all; method: immunoSEQ multiplex PCR. The data hold about 120,000 clones, with under 85% observed a single time. What was sequenced was PBMCs. The receptors shown here come from a human donor in good health.

This chain connects TRBV18 to TRBJ1-1; D remains ambiguous. Trimming pared 1 base from V and 8 bases from J, leaving 14 bases between. CDR3 size: 14 residues. The germline V gene has CDR1 KGHSH and CDR2 LQKENI. The CDR3 DNA reads as TGTGCCAGCTCACCACGCGAGGGCGCTGGGGAAGCTTTCTTT. Its protein is CASSPREGAGEAFF.

The chain has TRBV11-2 and TRBJ2-7; D is possibly TRBD2 (6 bases). The CDR3 is 15 amino acids. Germline lookup yields CDR1 SGHAT and CDR2 FQNNGV. The V end was cut by 0 bases, the J end by 0 bases, with 9 bases between. In DNA, the CDR3 is TGTGCCAGCAGCTTAGAGGAGGGGAGCTCCTACGAGCAGTACTTC. It codes for CASSLEEGSSYEQYF.